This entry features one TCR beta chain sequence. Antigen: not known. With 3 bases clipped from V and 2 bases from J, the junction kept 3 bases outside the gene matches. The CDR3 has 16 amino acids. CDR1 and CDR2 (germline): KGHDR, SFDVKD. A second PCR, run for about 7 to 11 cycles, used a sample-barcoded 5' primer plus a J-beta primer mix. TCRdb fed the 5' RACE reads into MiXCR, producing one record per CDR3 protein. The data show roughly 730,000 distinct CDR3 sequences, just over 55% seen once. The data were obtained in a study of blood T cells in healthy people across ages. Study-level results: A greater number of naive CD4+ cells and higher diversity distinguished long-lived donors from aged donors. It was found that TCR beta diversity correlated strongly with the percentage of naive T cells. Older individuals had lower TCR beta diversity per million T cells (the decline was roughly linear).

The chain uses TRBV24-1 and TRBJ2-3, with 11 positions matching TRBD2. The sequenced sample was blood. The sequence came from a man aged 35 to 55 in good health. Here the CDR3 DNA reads TGTGCCACCAGTGATCGGACTAGCGGGCACACAGATACGCAGTATTTT. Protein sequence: CATSDRTSGHTDTQYF.